Sequencing of this TCR beta chain was carried out in a study of cytomegalovirus exposure and HLA in healthy donors. The PCR was carried out with 60 Vbeta primers and 13 Jbeta primers. The protocol was immunoSEQ multiplex PCR, while the TCRdb copy is restricted to in-frame clones and leaves out a portion. Here the sample spans some 200,000 clones, less than 90% being singletons. The sequence was collected from a man aged 50-60 years in good health and CMV-seronegative. Material for sequencing was PBMCs.

The CDR3 sequence is CASSLARSLLGNTIYF. CDR3 nucleotide sequence: TGTGCCAGCAGCTTGGCCCGGTCCCTGCTGGGAAACACCATATATTTT. The chain carries TRBV5-6 and TRBJ1-3, with unresolved D. The V end was cut by 0 bases, the J end by 4 bases, with 14 bases between. The CDR3 length is 16 residues. Germline V gene lookup returns CDR1 SGHDT and CDR2 YYEEEE. Complete variable domain (other parts from reference TRBV5-6 and TRBJ1-3): DAGVTQSPTHLIKTRGQQVTLRCSPKSGHDTVSWYQQALGQGPQFIFQYYEEEERQRGNFPDRFSGHQFPNYSSELNVNALLLGDSALYLCASSLARSLLGNTIYFGEGSWLTVV.